The sequence of this T cell receptor (beta chain) was determined in a study of T cell changes during pregnancy in multiple sclerosis. CDR3 length: 14 amino acids. Germline-derived CDR1 and CDR2 are LGHNA and YSLEER. Assay used: immunoSEQ multiplex PCR; TCRdb lists only in-frame clones, some missing. This table has more than 40,000 clones, about 94% appearing once. The gene calls are TRBV4-3 and TRBJ2-5; 7 nucleotides align to TRBD1. The DNA end is a closer match to TRBJ2-7, so the J assignment may be wrong. Sequences were derived from CD8+ T cells from peripheral blood mononuclear cells, sampled in the first trimester of pregnancy. The origin of this receptor is a female donor with multiple sclerosis, enrolled in a pregnancy study. CDR3 residues: CASSQDAGGGEQYF. The CDR3 region has the DNA TGCGCCAGCAGCCAAGATGCAGGGGGTGGCGAGCAGTACTTC.